The rows below give T cell receptor beta chains drawn from one sample of a study of T cells after somatic rescue of genetic block. TCRdb keeps only in-frame clones here, not all; method: immunoSEQ multiplex PCR. This sample carries about 72,000 clones, approximately 90% of them seen once, and the ten largest clones take 2.5% to 3%. Sequencing input: peripheral blood mononuclear cells (PBMCs). These receptors all stem from a man younger than 45. The CDR3 runs from the conserved cysteine through the conserved F or W. A D gene is named only where the DNA matches it firmly. Clone size is not always given. Where it is, it says once, few, many or a class for expanded clones.

J	D	V	size	CDR3	DNA
TRBJ2-1	TRBD1	TRBV27	-	CASRDRAPLYEQFF	TGTGCCAGCAGGGACAGGGCCCCTCTTTATGAGCAGTTCTTC
TRBJ2-2	TRBD1	TRBV6-5	-	CASSHGGQGSGELFF	TGTGCCAGCAGTCACGGGGGACAGGGTTCCGGGGAGCTGTTTTTT
TRBJ1-4	-	TRBV2	-	CASSESAYEKLFF	TGTGCCAGCAGTGAATCTGCGTATGAAAAACTGTTTTTT
TRBJ2-7	TRBD2	TRBV28	-	CASSPPGLAGSYEQYF	TGTGCCAGCAGTCCCCCGGGACTAGCGGGATCGTACGAGCAGTACTTC
TRBJ2-1	-	TRBV29-1	-	CSVVSWDGSSYNEQFF	TGCAGCGTTGTAAGCTGGGACGGCTCATCCTACAATGAGCAGTTCTTC
TRBJ1-5	-	TRBV10-1	-	CAREGPGKNQPQHF	TGCGCCAGGGAGGGACCGGGTAAGAATCAGCCCCAGCATTTT
TRBJ1-1	TRBD1	TRBV5-1	-	CASSDRGMEVTEAFF	TGCGCCAGCAGTGACAGGGGGATGGAGGTCACTGAAGCTTTCTTT
TRBJ2-7	TRBD1	TRBV5-5	-	CASRGGRDRVYDEQYF	TGTGCCAGCAGGGGAGGCCGGGACAGGGTGTACGACGAGCAGTACTTC
TRBJ2-7	TRBD1	TRBV19	-	CASSQTGAYEQYF	TGTGCCAGTAGTCAGACAGGGGCCTACGAGCAGTACTTC
TRBJ1-4	-	TRBV25-1	-	CASSEYQGTNEKLFF	TGTGCCAGCAGTGAATATCAGGGAACTAATGAAAAACTGTTTTTT
TRBJ2-7	TRBD2	TRBV5-8	once	CASSSSTSGGAYEQYF	TGTGCCAGCAGCTCCTCGACTAGCGGGGGCGCCTACGAGCAGTACTTC
TRBJ1-2	-	TRBV5-1	-	CASSLAPLIDYTF	TGCGCCAGCAGCTTGGCTCCACTAATCGACTACACCTTC
TRBJ1-1	-	TRBV6-1	-	CASSEEAASSTEAFF	TGTGCCAGCAGTGAGGAGGCAGCCTCGTCCACTGAAGCTTTCTTT
TRBJ2-3	TRBD1	TRBV7-9	-	CASSLATGWKGPDTQYF	TGTGCCAGCAGCTTAGCGACAGGGTGGAAAGGACCAGATACGCAGTATTTT
TRBJ2-7	TRBD1	TRBV2	-	CASRAGTASYEQYF	TGTGCCAGCAGAGCCGGGACAGCCTCCTACGAGCAGTACTTC
TRBJ2-1	-	TRBV21-1	-	CASSKGGQGEQFF	TGTGCCAGCAGCAAAGGGGGACAGGGCGAGCAGTTCTTC
TRBJ2-2	-	TRBV7-9	-	CASSFIRMGELFF	TGTGCCAGCAGCTTTATTCGTATGGGGGAGCTGTTTTTT
TRBJ2-3	TRBD2	TRBV27	-	CASSKGLANADTQYF	TGTGCCAGCAGCAAGGGACTAGCCAACGCAGATACGCAGTATTTT
TRBJ2-1	-	TRBV4-2	-	CASSQSGGQGPRGGNEQFF	TGTGCCAGCAGCCAATCTGGGGGGCAGGGGCCCCGTGGGGGCAATGAGCAGTTCTTC
TRBJ2-3	-	TRBV7-8	once	CASSLVSSVRGDTQYF	TGTGCCAGCAGCTTAGTATCGTCAGTCCGGGGAGATACGCAGTATTTT
TRBJ1-6	TRBD1	TRBV6-5	-	CASNARGRNSPLHF	TGTGCCAGCAACGCTAGGGGGCGGAATTCACCCCTCCACTTT
TRBJ2-6	TRBD2	TRBV5-1	-	CASSMVAGAGANVLTF	TGCGCCAGCAGCATGGTTGCGGGGGCTGGGGCCAACGTCCTGACTTTC
TRBJ1-3	-	TRBV7-2	-	CASSLEPRNTIYF	TGTGCCAGCAGCTTAGAGCCTCGAAACACCATATATTTT
TRBJ2-1	-	TRBV11-2	-	CASSLDRRLINEQFF	TGTGCCAGCAGCTTAGATAGGAGGCTGATCAATGAGCAGTTCTTC
TRBJ2-2	-	TRBV27	-	CASSFSYNTGELFF	TGTGCCAGCAGTTTCTCTTATAACACCGGGGAGCTGTTTTTT
TRBJ2-7	-	TRBV28	-	CASSSRGEPPYEQYF	TGTGCCAGCAGTTCCCGGGGAGAGCCTCCCTACGAGCAGTACTTC
TRBJ2-2	TRBD2	TRBV7-9	-	CASSYIAGGPGELFF	TGTGCCAGCAGCTATATAGCGGGAGGGCCCGGGGAGCTGTTTTTT
TRBJ2-7	-	TRBV2	many	CASRTRGLSYEQYF	TGTGCCAGCAGGACTAGGGGCCTGTCCTACGAGCAGTACTTC
TRBJ2-7	TRBD2	TRBV7-9	-	CASSFLAGGTYEQYF	TGTGCCAGCAGCTTTCTAGCGGGAGGGACCTACGAGCAGTACTTC
TRBJ1-1	-	TRBV29-1	-	CSAGRQNTEAFF	TGCAGCGCCGGACGGCAGAACACTGAAGCTTTCTTT
TRBJ1-1	-	TRBV5-1	-	CASSAEGIGTEAFF	TGCGCCAGCAGCGCGGAGGGGATCGGCACTGAAGCTTTCTTT
TRBJ2-5	-	TRBV5-6	few	CASSRLSGERRTQYF	TGTGCCAGCAGTCGCCTCTCCGGGGAGCGAAGGACCCAGTACTTC
TRBJ1-1	TRBD1	TRBV6-6	once	CASISGGGNTEAFF	TGTGCCAGCATCTCAGGGGGTGGGAACACTGAAGCTTTCTTT
TRBJ2-2	-	TRBV18	-	CASSPQTTNTGELFF	TGTGCCAGCTCACCGCAGACAACGAACACCGGGGAGCTGTTTTTT
TRBJ2-7	-	TRBV7-8	-	CASSLYRRSSYEQYF	TGTGCCAGCAGCTTATACAGGAGAAGCTCCTACGAGCAGTACTTC
TRBJ2-5	TRBD2	TRBV11-2	-	CASSSPRGSGETQYF	TGTGCCAGCAGCTCCCCGCGGGGGAGTGGGGAGACCCAGTACTTC
TRBJ2-7	-	TRBV18	-	CASSPNGGNTYEQYF	TGTGCCAGCTCACCAAATGGCGGGAATACCTACGAGCAGTACTTC
TRBJ2-7	TRBD2	TRBV23-1	-	CASSLNGGTETYEQYF	TGCGCCAGCAGCCTTAACGGGGGGACGGAAACCTACGAGCAGTACTTC
TRBJ2-2	-	TRBV7-2	-	CASSLDSSLTGELFF	TGTGCCAGCAGCTTAGATTCGTCCCTCACCGGGGAGCTGTTTTTT
TRBJ2-3	TRBD2	TRBV7-8	-	CASSVGLAGGTDTQYF	TGTGCCAGCAGCGTTGGACTAGCGGGGGGCACAGATACGCAGTATTTT
TRBJ2-3	-	TRBV5-1	-	CASSLAWGLHTDTQYF	TGCGCCAGCAGCTTGGCATGGGGGCTGCACACAGATACGCAGTATTTT
TRBJ1-1	TRBD1	TRBV19	-	CASSTPPRGRHTEAFF	TGTGCCAGTAGTACTCCGCCGAGGGGGCGGCACACTGAAGCTTTCTTT
TRBJ1-6	TRBD1	TRBV5-1	-	CASSRQAGGDNSPLHF	TGCGCCAGCAGCAGACAGGCAGGGGGCGATAATTCACCCCTCCACTTT
TRBJ2-7	TRBD1	TRBV9	-	CASSVGWDRGYEQYF	TGTGCCAGCAGCGTAGGTTGGGACAGGGGGTACGAGCAGTACTTC
TRBJ2-7	-	TRBV7-8	-	CASSLSYEQYF	TGTGCCAGCAGCTTATCCTACGAGCAGTACTTC